Below, 29 T cell receptor beta chains from the same sample are listed, as sequenced in a study of graft-versus-host responses after intestinal transplantation. Produced via immunoSEQ multiplex PCR; TCRdb's table is partial and in-frame only. The sample yields roughly 99,000 clones, 86% seen once. Here the sequenced sample was PBMCs, taken 255 days after intestinal transplant. The receptors originated from a human patient who received an intestinal transplant, so some T cells may come from the graft donor.

This clone is a singleton in its sample. The rearrangement uses TRBV2 and TRBJ2-7; 12 nucleotides align to TRBD2. Germline-derived CDR1 and CDR2 are SNHLY and FYNNEI. With 6 bases clipped from V and 1 base from J, the junction kept 4 bases outside the gene matches. The CDR3 length is 15 residues. The CDR3 here is CASSGTSGLSYEQYF. CDR3 DNA: TGTGCCAGCAGCGGGACTAGCGGGCTATCCTACGAGCAGTACTTC.

The genes are TRBV6-5 and TRBJ2-3; 8 nucleotides agree with TRBD2. Germline loops: CDR1 MNHEY, CDR2 SVGAGI. V shed 0 bases, J shed 3 bases, and the junction held 5 bases outside the gene matches. The CDR3 covers 16 residues. Here the CDR3 DNA reads TGTGCCAGCAGTTACTCCCACGCTAGCGGGACAGATACGCAGTATTTT. It encodes CASSYSHASGTDTQYF.

V is TRBV25-1 and J is TRBJ1-2; D remains unclear. V lost 6 bases and J lost 4, with 15 bases in between. Germline V lookup: CDR1 MGHDK, CDR2 SYGVNS. The length of the CDR3 is 14 residues. The CDR3 sequence: CASSPSGQIYGYTF. The CDR3 DNA is TGTGCCAGCAGCCCGTCGGGCCAAATCTATGGCTACACCTTC.

V is TRBV28 and J is TRBJ2-7, with TRBD1 matching over 8 bases. From germline, CDR1 is MDHEN and CDR2 SYDVKM. Trimming took 3 bases from V and 5 from J; bases not matched to a gene: 3. This CDR3 contains 13 residues. The CDR3 region is CASSFRTGNEQYV. CDR3 DNA sequence: TGTGCCAGCAGTTTCAGGACAGGGAACGAGCAGTACGTC.

The chain employs TRBV11-3 and TRBJ1-1, with 9 bases identical to TRBD1. The CDR3 totals 16 residues. The V segment lost 5 bases and the J segment 11 bases; nucleotides outside the gene matches: 18. CDR1 and CDR2 from the germline V gene are SGHNT and YENEEA. CDR3 DNA sequence: TGTGCCAGCAGCCCAGTGGGGACAGGGCCCTCGTTGTTGGCTTTCTTT. This sequence encodes CASSPVGTGPSLLAFF.

The genes are TRBV30 and TRBJ1-5; D might be TRBD1 (5 bases). V dropped 1 base and J dropped 0 bases, with 7 bases sitting between them. Germline V gives CDR1 GTSNPN, CDR2 SVGIG (reference sequence). This CDR3 comprises 14 residues. CDR3 sequence (DNA): TGTGCCTGGAGTGCCGGACATAGCAATCAGCCCCAGCATTTT. It translates to CAWSAGHSNQPQHF.

CDR3 DNA sequence: TGCGCCAGCAGCGAGAGGAGGGGCACTGAAGCTTTCTTT. It specifies CASSERRGTEAFF. The chain couples TRBV5-1 to TRBJ1-1; D may be TRBD1 (5 bases). Germline V CDR1 and CDR2: SGHRS, YFSETQ. CDR3 length: 13 amino acids. V was shortened by 4 bases and J by 4 bases, with 11 bases between the two germline ends.

V and J are TRBV5-1 and TRBJ2-3, with 14 bases fitting TRBD2. The junction had 3 bases not matched to a gene; V was cut back by 3 bases and J by 3 bases. CDR1 is SGHRS, CDR2 YFSETQ, per germline. The CDR3 covers 16 residues. CDR3: CASSSGLAGGTDTQYF. The CDR3 DNA reads TGCGCCAGCAGCTCCGGACTAGCGGGAGGTACAGATACGCAGTATTTT.

The chain uses TRBV14 and TRBJ2-1; 9 nucleotides line up with TRBD2. This CDR3 is 18 amino acids long. Germline assignment: CDR1 SGHDN and CDR2 FVKESK. J was trimmed by 0 bases and V by 1 base; bases with no gene match: 7. CDR3 bases: TGTGCCAGCAGCCAAGGCTATCTTAGCGGGGGCTCCTACAATGAGCAGTTCTTC. Encoded protein: CASSQGYLSGGSYNEQFF.

The genes are TRBV4-1 and TRBJ2-7; 11 bases line up with TRBD2. Looked up from germline, CDR1 is MGHRA and CDR2 is YSYEKL. The CDR3 extends over 19 amino acids. V was pared by 1 base and J by 2 bases, with 13 bases of the junction left unmatched. This CDR3 reads CASSQGFPDSGRGTYEQYF. In DNA form, the CDR3 reads TGCGCCAGCAGCCAAGGTTTCCCGGATAGCGGGAGGGGAACCTACGAGCAGTACTTC.

In regard to this clone: A junction end diverges from the germline sequence, so it may reflect a read error. The V call is TRBV5-5, the J call TRBJ2-4; TRBD2 is a possible D gene (5 bases). Germline V gene data show CDR1 as SGHKS and CDR2 as YYEKEE (reference sequence). The CDR3 runs to 16 residues. The CDR3 DNA is TGTGTCAGCAGCTTAACCCTGGACCAACGGGGAAACATTCAGTACTTC. Protein: CVSSLTLDQRGNIQYF.

The chain uses TRBV5-8 and TRBJ2-7, with D perhaps matching TRBD1 or TRBD2 (5 bases each). CDR3 length: 14 amino acids. The ends were cut back, 0 bases at V and 4 bases at J, with 11 bases in the middle. From germline, CDR1 is SGHTS and CDR2 YDEGEE. The CDR3 region is CASSLVGTTYEQYF. The CDR3 DNA is TGTGCCAGCAGCTTGGTCGGGACGACTTACGAGCAGTACTTC.

This clone was observed once. V gene TRBV2 combines with J gene TRBJ1-5; maybe TRBD1 (5 bases). Per germline, CDR1 SNHLY and CDR2 FYNNEI. The CDR3 runs 14 residues. V gave up 7 bases and J gave up 6 bases, with 16 bases separating them. CDR3 protein: CASNHLGLGQPQHF. In DNA form, the CDR3 reads TGTGCCAGCAACCATTTGGGGCTAGGTCAGCCCCAGCATTTT.

The rearrangement joins TRBV19 to TRBJ2-2; TRBD1 might be the D (6 bases). The CDR3 is 13 residues long. CDR1 is LNHDA, CDR2 SQIVND, per germline (reference sequence). The ends were cut back, 11 bases at V and 2 bases at J, with 12 bases in the middle. CDR3 protein: CASGQPNTGELFF. CDR3 bases: TGTGCCTCTGGACAGCCTAACACCGGGGAGCTGTTTTTT.

V and J are TRBV2 and TRBJ1-2; D may be TRBD1 (6 bases). V was clipped by 4 bases and J by 7 bases, with 19 bases between them. Germline V gene lookup returns CDR1 SNHLY and CDR2 FYNNEI. The CDR3 has 15 residues. The DNA of the CDR3 is TGTGCCAGCAGTGTTGACAGGCCGGAGGATCGTGGCTACACCTTC. It translates to CASSVDRPEDRGYTF.

The V gene is TRBV11-2, the J gene TRBJ2-7; no reliable D call. Germline V gene sequence: CDR1 SGHAT, CDR2 FQNNGV. V lost 1 base, J lost 4 bases, and 8 bases lay in between. There are 13 residues in the CDR3. For the CDR3, the DNA is TGTGCCAGCAGCTTAGGGAAGAGGTACGAGCAGTACGTC. Protein: CASSLGKRYEQYV.

The chain carries TRBV27 and TRBJ2-3, with 7 bases aligning to TRBD2. The V and J ends lost 5 bases and 1 base, in that order; junction bases with no gene match: 3. The CDR3 totals 14 residues. The V gene's germline CDR1 is MNHEY and CDR2 SMNVEV (reference sequence). CDR3: CASSILAGTDTQYF. In DNA form, the CDR3 reads TGTGCCAGCAGTATCCTAGCGGGCACAGATACGCAGTATTTT.

The V call is TRBV5-5, the J call TRBJ1-2; D perhaps matches TRBD1 (5 bases). The CDR3 totals 14 residues. In germline, CDR1 is SGHKS, CDR2 YYEKEE (reference sequence). V shed 4 bases and J shed 7 bases, with 17 bases lying between them. CDR3 residues: CASSLVSGAGGYTF. The CDR3 region has the DNA TGTGCCAGCAGCCTAGTATCCGGGGCCGGTGGCTACACCTTC.

The rearrangement joins TRBV27 to TRBJ2-7; 10 nucleotides match TRBD2. CDR1 and CDR2 (germline): MNHEY, SMNVEV (reference sequence). This CDR3 has 15 residues. V dropped 2 bases and J dropped 0; count of bases not matched to a gene: 1. CDR3 amino acids: CASSLGLAASYEQYF. In DNA form, the CDR3 reads TGTGCCAGCAGTTTAGGACTAGCGGCCTCCTACGAGCAGTACTTC.

The J gene is TRBJ1-3, the V gene TRBV28; 8 bases are a match to TRBD1. This CDR3 has 15 amino acids. V dropped 3 bases and J dropped 3; count of bases not matched to a gene: 4. Germline V gene sequence: CDR1 MDHEN, CDR2 SYDVKM. The CDR3 DNA is TGTGCCAGCAGTTTTCCCAGGGGGCTTGGAAACACCATATATTTT. Its translation is CASSFPRGLGNTIYF.

The chain combines TRBV6-5 with TRBJ2-1, with D possibly being TRBD1 (6 bases). V was shortened by 8 bases and J by 4 bases, with 15 bases between the two germline ends. Germline CDR1 MNHEY, CDR2 SVGAGI. There are 14 residues in the CDR3. CDR3 amino acids: CASRPGTSYNEQFF. CDR3 in DNA: TGTGCCAGCCGCCCCGGGACATCTTACAATGAGCAGTTCTTC.

This clone was counted a single time. CDR3 in DNA: TGTGCCAGCAGTCCCGAAGTATCCAATCAGCCCCAGCATTTT. It translates to CASSPEVSNQPQHF. The V gene is TRBV28, the J gene TRBJ1-5, with D unresolved. Between the trimmed V and J ends, which lost 5 bases and 3 bases, there was a span of 11 bases. The CDR3 length is 14 residues. Germline-derived CDR1 and CDR2 are MDHEN and SYDVKM.

The chain carries TRBV4-3 and TRBJ1-2, with D perhaps matching TRBD1 (6 bases). The CDR3 consists of 17 residues. Per germline, CDR1 LGHNA and CDR2 YSLEER. The V end was cut by 0 bases, the J end by 7 bases, with 21 bases between. The CDR3 coding sequence is TGCGCCAGCAGCCAAGATCAGGGGCGAAGGGGAGGGGTTGGCTACACCTTC. This translates into CASSQDQGRRGGVGYTF.

This chain uses TRBV9 with TRBJ1-2, with 9 bases matching TRBD1. The ends lost 0 bases at V and 5 bases at J; junction bases unmatched: 2. This CDR3 is 14 amino acids long. Germline values: CDR1 SGDLS, CDR2 YYNGEE. CDR3 sequence (DNA): TGTGCCAGCAGCGTAGGAGACAGGGGGTATGGCTACACCTTC. This sequence encodes CASSVGDRGYGYTF.

This chain links TRBV10-2 with TRBJ2-7; no clear D. In germline, CDR1 is WSHSY, CDR2 SAAADI. Trimming cost V 2 bases and J 0 bases, with 2 bases left between them. This CDR3 has 12 amino acids. CDR3 sequence reads: CASSEPSYEQYF. The CDR3 coding sequence is TGCGCCAGCAGTGAGCCCTCCTACGAGCAGTACTTC.

The chain is built from TRBV2 and TRBJ2-7; TRBD2 agrees at 7 bases. The CDR3 is 12 amino acids. Germline V gene data show CDR1 as SNHLY and CDR2 as FYNNEI. Losses at the gene ends were 8 bases for V and 2 bases for J; bases not matched to a gene: 3. The CDR3 reads CASLGTTYEQYF. The CDR3 coding sequence is TGTGCCAGCCTCGGGACTACCTACGAGCAGTACTTC.

V and J are TRBV10-3 and TRBJ1-5; D gene uncertain. This CDR3 comprises 13 residues. CDR1 and CDR2 from the germline V gene are ENHRY and SYGVKD. Trimming took off 7 bases at V and 8 bases at J, with 15 bases between the two ends. CDR3 residues: CAITPHKGEPQHF. The CDR3 DNA reads TGTGCCATCACCCCCCACAAGGGTGAGCCCCAGCATTTT.

This chain links TRBV2 with TRBJ2-1; no firm D call. V shed 8 bases and J shed 7 bases, with 6 bases lying between them. CDR1 is SNHLY and CDR2 is FYNNEI in the germline V gene. The CDR3 totals 10 residues. The CDR3 DNA reads TGTGCCAGCGTGGGGAATGAGCAGTTCTTC. This codes for CASVGNEQFF. Combining the CDR3 with reference TRBV2 and TRBJ2-1 gives the whole variable domain EPEVTQTPSHQVTQMGQEVILRCVPISNHLYFYWYRQILGQKVEFLVSFYNNEISEKSEIFDDQFSVERPDGSNFTLKIRSTKLEDSAMYFCASVGNEQFFGPGTRLTVL.

This chain uses TRBV19 with TRBJ1-2; no clear D gene. Germline V gene sequence: CDR1 LNHDA, CDR2 SQIVND (reference sequence). This CDR3 comprises 16 residues. V lost 5 bases to trimming and J lost 3 bases, with 19 bases between them. The CDR3 sequence is CASSAERHSGDYGYTF. In DNA form, the CDR3 reads TGTGCCAGTAGTGCTGAACGACATTCAGGAGACTATGGCTACACCTTC.